Sequencing of this T cell receptor beta chain was carried out in a study of PD-1 blockade in classical Hodgkin lymphoma. Study conclusions and caveats: Baseline diversity resembling that of newly diagnosed patients was seen in complete responders.

Repertoires were generated with immunoSEQ multiplex PCR, while TCRdb's copy carries only in-frame clones and drops some. The table shows 30,000 to 50,000 clones, with 70% to 85% occurring only once. This CDR3 contains 14 residues. The V gene's germline CDR1 is SGHNT and CDR2 YYREEE (reference sequence). The V and J ends lost 4 bases and 1 base respectively, with 11 bases between them. The time point denotes: cycle 4 day 1 (C4D1), after about 6 weeks of nivolumab. Brentuximab vedotin exposure varied, and every patient relapsed after autologous stem cell transplantation. Complete response, partial response or progressive disease was each patient's best response. Points on this clone: Its antigen is currently unknown.

The sequence was collected from a human donor with classical Hodgkin lymphoma. This chain uses TRBV5-4 with TRBJ1-1; D may be TRBD1 (5 bases). Sequences were derived from peripheral blood mononuclear cells (PBMCs), sampled before the fourth cycle of nivolumab. The DNA for the CDR3 is TGTGCCAGCAGCAATGAGGGGCGGAACACTGAAGCTTTCTTT. It encodes CASSNEGRNTEAFF. Full variable domain (outside the CDR3, taken from reference TRBV5-4 and TRBJ1-1): ETGVTQSPTHLIKTRGQQVTLRCSSQSGHNTVSWYQQALGQGPQFIFQYYREEENGRGNFPPRFSGLQFPNYSSELNVNALELDDSALYLCASSNEGRNTEAFFGQGTRLTVV.